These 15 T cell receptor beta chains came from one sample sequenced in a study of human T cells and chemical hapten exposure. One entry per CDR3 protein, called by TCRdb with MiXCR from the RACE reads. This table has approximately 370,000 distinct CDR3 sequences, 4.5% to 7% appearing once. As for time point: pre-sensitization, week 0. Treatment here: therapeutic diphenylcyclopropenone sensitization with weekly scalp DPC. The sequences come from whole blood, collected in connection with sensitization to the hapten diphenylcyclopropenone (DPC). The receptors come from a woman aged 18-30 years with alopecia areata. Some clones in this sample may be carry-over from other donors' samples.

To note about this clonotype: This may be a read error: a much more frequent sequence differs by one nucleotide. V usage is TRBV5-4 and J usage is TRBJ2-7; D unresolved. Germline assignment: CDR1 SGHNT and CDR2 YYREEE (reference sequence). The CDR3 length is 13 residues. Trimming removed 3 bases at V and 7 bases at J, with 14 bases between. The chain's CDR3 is CASSYNHPGEQYF. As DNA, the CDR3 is TGTGCCAGCAGCTACAACCACCCCGGGGAGCAGTACTTC.

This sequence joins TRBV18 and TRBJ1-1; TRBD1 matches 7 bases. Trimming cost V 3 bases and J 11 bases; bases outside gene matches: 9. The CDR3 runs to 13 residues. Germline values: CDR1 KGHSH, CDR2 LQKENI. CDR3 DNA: TGTGCCAGCTCACCGTCGGGACAGTTAGGGGCTTTCTTT. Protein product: CASSPSGQLGAFF.

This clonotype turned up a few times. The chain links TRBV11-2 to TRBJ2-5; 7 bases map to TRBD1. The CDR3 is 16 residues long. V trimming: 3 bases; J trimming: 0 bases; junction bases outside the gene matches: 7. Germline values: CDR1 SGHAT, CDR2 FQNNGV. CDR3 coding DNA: TGTGCCAGCAGCTTCTTTAGGGGGCTAGACCAAGAGACCCAGTACTTC. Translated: CASSFFRGLDQETQYF. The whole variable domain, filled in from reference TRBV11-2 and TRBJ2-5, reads EAGVAQSPRYKIIEKRQSVAFWCNPISGHATLYWYQQILGQGPKLLIQFQNNGVVDDSQLPKDRFSAERLKGVDSTLKIQPAKLEDSAVYLCASSFFRGLDQETQYFGPGTRLLVL.

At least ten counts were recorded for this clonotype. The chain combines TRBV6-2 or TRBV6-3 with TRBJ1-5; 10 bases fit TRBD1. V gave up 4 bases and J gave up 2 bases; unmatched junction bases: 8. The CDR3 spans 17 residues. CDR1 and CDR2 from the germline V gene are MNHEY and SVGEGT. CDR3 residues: CASSSGTGAVGNQPQHF. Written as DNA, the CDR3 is TGTGCCAGCAGTTCCGGGACAGGGGCCGTGGGCAATCAGCCCCAGCATTTT.

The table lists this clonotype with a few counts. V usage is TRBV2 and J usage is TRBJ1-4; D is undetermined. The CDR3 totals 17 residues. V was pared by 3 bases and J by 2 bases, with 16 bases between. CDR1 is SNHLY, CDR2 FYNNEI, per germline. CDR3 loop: CASSDNSGPSTNEKLFF. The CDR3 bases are TGTGCCAGCAGTGACAACAGTGGCCCCTCCACTAATGAAAAACTGTTTTTT.

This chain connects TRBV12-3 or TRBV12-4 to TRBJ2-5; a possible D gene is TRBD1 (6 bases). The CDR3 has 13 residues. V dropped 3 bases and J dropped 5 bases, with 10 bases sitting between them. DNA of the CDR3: TGTGCCAGCAGTTTCACAGGGTTGGAGACCCAGTACTTC. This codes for CASSFTGLETQYF.

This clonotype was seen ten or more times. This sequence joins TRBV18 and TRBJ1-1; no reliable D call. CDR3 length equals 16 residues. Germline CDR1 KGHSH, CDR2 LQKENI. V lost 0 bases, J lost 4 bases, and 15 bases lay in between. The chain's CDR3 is CASSPPFATRSTEAFF. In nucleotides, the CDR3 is TGTGCCAGCTCACCACCGTTTGCCACCCGCAGCACTGAAGCTTTCTTT. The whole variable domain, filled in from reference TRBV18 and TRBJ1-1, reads NAGVMQNPRHLVRRRGQEARLRCSPMKGHSHVYWYRQLPEEGLKFMVYLQKENIIDESGMPKERFSAEFPKEGPSILRIQQVVRGDSAAYFCASSPPFATRSTEAFFGQGTRLTVV.

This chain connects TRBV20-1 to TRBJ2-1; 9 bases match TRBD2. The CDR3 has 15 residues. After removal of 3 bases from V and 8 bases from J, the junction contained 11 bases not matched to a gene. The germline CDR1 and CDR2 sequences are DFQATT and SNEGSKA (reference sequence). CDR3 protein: CSASFFAGGPYEQFF. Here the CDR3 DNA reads TGCAGTGCTAGTTTTTTCGCGGGGGGGCCGTATGAGCAGTTCTTC.

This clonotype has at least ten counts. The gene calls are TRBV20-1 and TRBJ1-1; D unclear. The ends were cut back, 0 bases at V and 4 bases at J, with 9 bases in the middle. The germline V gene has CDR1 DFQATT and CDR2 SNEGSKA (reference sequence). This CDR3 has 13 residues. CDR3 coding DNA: TGCAGTGCTAGAGAAGAGGCTATCACTGAAGCTTTCTTT. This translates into CSAREEAITEAFF.

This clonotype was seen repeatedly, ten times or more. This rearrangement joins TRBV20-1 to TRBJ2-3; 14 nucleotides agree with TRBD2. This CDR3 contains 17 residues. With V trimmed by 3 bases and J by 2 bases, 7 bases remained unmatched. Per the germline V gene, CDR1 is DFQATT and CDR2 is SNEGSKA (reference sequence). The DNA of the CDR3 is TGCAGTGCTAGGGGACTAGCGGGGGCCACCCTCACAGATACGCAGTATTTT. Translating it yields CSARGLAGATLTDTQYF.

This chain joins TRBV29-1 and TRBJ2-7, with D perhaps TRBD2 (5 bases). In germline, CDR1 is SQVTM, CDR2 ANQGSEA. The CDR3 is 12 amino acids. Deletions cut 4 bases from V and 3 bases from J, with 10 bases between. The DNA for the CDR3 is TGCAGCGTTGTTGAGGACTTCTACGAGCAGTACTTC. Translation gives CSVVEDFYEQYF.

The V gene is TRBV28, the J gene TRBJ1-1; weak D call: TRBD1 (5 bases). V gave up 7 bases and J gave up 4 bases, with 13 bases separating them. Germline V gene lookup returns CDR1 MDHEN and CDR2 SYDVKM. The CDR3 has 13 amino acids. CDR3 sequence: CASILLGGTEAFF. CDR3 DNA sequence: TGTGCCAGCATACTGCTGGGGGGCACTGAAGCTTTCTTT.

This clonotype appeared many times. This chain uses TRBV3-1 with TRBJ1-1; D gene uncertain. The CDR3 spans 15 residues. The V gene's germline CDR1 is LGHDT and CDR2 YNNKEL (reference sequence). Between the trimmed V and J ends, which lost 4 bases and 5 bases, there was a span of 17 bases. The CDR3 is CASSLGRVEGTEAFF. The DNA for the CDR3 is TGTGCCAGCAGCCTTGGACGGGTCGAAGGAACTGAAGCTTTCTTT.

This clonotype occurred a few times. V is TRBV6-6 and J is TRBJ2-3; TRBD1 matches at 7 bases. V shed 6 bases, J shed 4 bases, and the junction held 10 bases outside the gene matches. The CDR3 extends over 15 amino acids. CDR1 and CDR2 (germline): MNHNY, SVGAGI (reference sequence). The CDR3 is CASRETRGQSDTQYF. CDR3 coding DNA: TGTGCCAGCAGGGAAACAAGGGGGCAATCAGATACGCAGTATTTT.

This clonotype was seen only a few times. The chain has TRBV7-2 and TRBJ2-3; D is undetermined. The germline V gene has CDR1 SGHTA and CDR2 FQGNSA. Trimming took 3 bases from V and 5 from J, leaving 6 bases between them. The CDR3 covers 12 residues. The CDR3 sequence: CASSFGIDTQYF. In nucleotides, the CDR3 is TGTGCCAGCAGCTTTGGGATAGATACGCAGTATTTT.